This entry lists 13 T cell receptor beta chains sequenced from one sample in a study of early T cells in non-severe SARS-CoV-2 infection. TCRdb called the 5' RACE reads again in MiXCR, with one record for every CDR3 protein. The profile covers 32,000 or so distinct CDR3 sequences, with 5% to 6.5% appearing a single time and approximately 5% taken by the ten largest. The sample consisted of whole blood. The receptors originated from an adult who was a healthcare worker with PCR-confirmed SARS-CoV-2 infection or an uninfected control (not recorded which).

The rearrangement links TRBV10-3 to TRBJ1-1; D perhaps matches TRBD1 (5 bases). Germline V CDR1 and CDR2: ENHRY, SYGVKD. Trimming pared 8 bases from V and 5 bases from J, leaving 12 bases between. This CDR3 contains 12 residues. The CDR3 DNA reads TGTGCCATCGCGGGGGGTCAAACTGAAGCTTTCTTT. Translated, it gives CAIAGGQTEAFF.

This clonotype was counted at least ten times. The rearrangement links TRBV11-2 to TRBJ2-5; a weak D match, TRBD1 (5 bases). CDR1 and CDR2 (germline): SGHAT, FQNNGV. V lost 3 bases and J 3 bases, leaving 11 bases between the germline ends. CDR3 length: 14 residues. The CDR3 is CASSFRQIEETQYF. CDR3 bases: TGTGCCAGCAGCTTTAGACAGATTGAAGAGACCCAGTACTTC.

This clonotype showed up many times. The gene calls are TRBV7-3 and TRBJ1-2; D might be TRBD1 (6 bases). The CDR3 extends over 14 amino acids. V was trimmed by 1 base and J by 8 bases, leaving 14 bases between them. Germline V gives CDR1 SGHTA, CDR2 FQGTGA. As DNA, the CDR3 is TGTGCCAGCAGCTTAAGTGCTGGGGGCGAGGGCTACACCTTC. Its translation is CASSLSAGGEGYTF.

There are many counts of this clonotype. V and J are TRBV7-9 and TRBJ2-7, with TRBD1 as a possible D gene (5 bases). This CDR3 comprises 15 residues. Trimming removed 9 bases from V and 4 bases from J, with 22 bases in between. Germline V gene lookup returns CDR1 SEHNR and CDR2 FQNEAQ (reference sequence). As DNA, the CDR3 is TGTGCCAGGATGAGGAGTTCAGGGTTAGGTTACGAGCAGTACTTC. Translated, it gives CARMRSSGLGYEQYF.

The V and J genes are TRBV6-6 and TRBJ1-1; a possible D gene is TRBD1 (6 bases). CDR3 length: 14 amino acids. Germline loops: CDR1 MNHNY, CDR2 SVGAGI (reference sequence). V lost 2 bases and J 4 bases, leaving 11 bases between the germline ends. CDR3 protein: CASSYPDRSTEAFF. CDR3 bases: TGTGCCAGCAGTTACCCGGACAGATCCACTGAAGCTTTCTTT.

This clonotype was seen ten or more times. The chain uses TRBV6-6 and TRBJ2-3; TRBD2 might be the D (6 bases). V was pared by 6 bases and J by 3 bases, with 13 bases between. The V gene's germline CDR1 is MNHNY and CDR2 SVGAGI (reference sequence). This CDR3 spans 14 amino acids. The CDR3 bases are TGTGCCAGCAGCCCCCGGGGGAATACAGATACGCAGTATTTT. Protein product: CASSPRGNTDTQYF.

In this sample, this clonotype turned up many times. This chain uses TRBV29-1 with TRBJ2-5; 9 bases map to TRBD2. The germline V gene has CDR1 SQVTM and CDR2 ANQGSEA. The CDR3 runs 12 residues. Trimming at V came to 4 bases and at J to 6 bases, leaving 3 bases not matched to a gene. CDR3 loop: CSVASGIKTQYF. Written as DNA, the CDR3 is TGCAGCGTTGCTAGCGGGATAAAGACCCAGTACTTC.

This clonotype was counted many times. This chain links TRBV5-1 with TRBJ2-1; 7 nucleotides match TRBD1. Germline trimming cut 4 bases from V and 7 bases from J; bases unmatched to any gene: 14. Per the germline V gene, CDR1 is SGHRS and CDR2 is YFSETQ. The CDR3 is 16 amino acids. CDR3 nucleotides: TGCGCCAGCAGCCGTCTAAGCGGCCTACAGGGGAATGAGCAGTTCTTC. Encoded protein: CASSRLSGLQGNEQFF.

This clonotype was counted ten times or more. The chain recombines TRBV7-8 with TRBJ2-7; maybe TRBD2 (5 bases). This CDR3 spans 12 amino acids. Germline assignment: CDR1 SGHVS and CDR2 FQNEAQ. Trimming pared 4 bases from V and 4 bases from J, leaving 8 bases between. CDR3 bases: TGTGCCAGCAGCTCCGAGGGATACGAGCAGTACTTC. This translates into CASSSEGYEQYF.

This clonotype was recorded at least ten times. This chain connects TRBV20-1 to TRBJ2-3, with D unclear. The CDR3 is made up of 11 amino acids. Trimming took 0 bases from V and 10 from J, leaving 8 bases between them. Germline-derived CDR1 and CDR2 are DFQATT and SNEGSKA (reference sequence). The CDR3, as DNA: TGCAGTGCTAGAGACGGCCCTCCGCAGTATTTT. Encoded protein: CSARDGPPQYF.

In this sample, this clonotype turned up a few times. The chain combines TRBV7-2 with TRBJ1-6, with D possibly being TRBD1 (5 bases). CDR1 is SGHTA and CDR2 is FQGNSA in the germline V gene. Trimming removed 5 bases from V and 13 bases from J, with 21 bases in between. This CDR3 contains 15 residues. The CDR3 loop is CASSPHGAGQAPLHF. The CDR3 nucleotides read TGTGCCAGCAGCCCCCACGGGGCAGGGCAGGCTCCCCTCCACTTT.

This clonotype appeared a few times. The chain recombines TRBV4-2 with TRBJ2-1, with D possibly being TRBD2 (5 bases). In germline, CDR1 is LGHNA, CDR2 YNFKEQ. This CDR3 contains 17 residues. Between the trimmed V and J ends, which lost 0 bases and 6 bases, there was a span of 18 bases. CDR3 DNA sequence: TGTGCCAGCAGCCAAGATTCAGGAGGAACGAGGGTCAATGAGCAGTTCTTC. Translation: CASSQDSGGTRVNEQFF.

This clonotype was seen ten or more times. V is TRBV11-2 and J is TRBJ2-5; D call uncertain. The CDR3 contains 12 residues. Germline-derived CDR1 and CDR2 are SGHAT and FQNNGV. The V end was cut by 5 bases, the J end by 5 bases, with 9 bases between. CDR3 in amino acids: CASSNSWETQYF. The CDR3 DNA follows: TGTGCCAGCAGCAACAGCTGGGAGACCCAGTACTTC.